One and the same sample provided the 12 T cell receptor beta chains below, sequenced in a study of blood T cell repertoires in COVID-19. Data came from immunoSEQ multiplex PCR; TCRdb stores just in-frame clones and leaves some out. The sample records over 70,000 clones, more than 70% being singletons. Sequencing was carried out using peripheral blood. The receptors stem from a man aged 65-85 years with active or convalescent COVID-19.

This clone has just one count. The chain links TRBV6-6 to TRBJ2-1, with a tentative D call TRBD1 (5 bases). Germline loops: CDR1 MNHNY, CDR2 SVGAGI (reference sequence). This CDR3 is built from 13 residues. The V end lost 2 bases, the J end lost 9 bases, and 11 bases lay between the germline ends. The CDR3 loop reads CASSYVGQGEQFF. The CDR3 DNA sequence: TGTGCCAGCAGTTACGTTGGGCAGGGTGAGCAGTTCTTC.

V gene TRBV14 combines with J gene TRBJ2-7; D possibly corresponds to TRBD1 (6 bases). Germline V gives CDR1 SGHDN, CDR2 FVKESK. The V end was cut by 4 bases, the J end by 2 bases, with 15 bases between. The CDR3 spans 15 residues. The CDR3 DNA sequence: TGTGCCAGCAGCCTCGGACAGCCGGTCCCCTACGAGCAGTACTTC. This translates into CASSLGQPVPYEQYF.

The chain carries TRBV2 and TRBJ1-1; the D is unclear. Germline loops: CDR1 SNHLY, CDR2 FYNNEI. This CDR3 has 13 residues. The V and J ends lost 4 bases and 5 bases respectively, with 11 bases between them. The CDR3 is CASSVRGLTEAFF. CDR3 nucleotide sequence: TGTGCCAGCAGTGTGCGAGGGTTGACTGAAGCTTTCTTT.

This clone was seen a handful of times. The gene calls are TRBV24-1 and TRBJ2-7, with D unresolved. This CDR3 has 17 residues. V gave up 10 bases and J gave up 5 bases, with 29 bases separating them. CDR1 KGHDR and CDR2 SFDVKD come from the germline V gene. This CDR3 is CATISTGLPNLPNEQYF. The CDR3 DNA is TGTGCCACAATTTCAACCGGTCTGCCAAACCTACCCAACGAGCAGTACTTC.

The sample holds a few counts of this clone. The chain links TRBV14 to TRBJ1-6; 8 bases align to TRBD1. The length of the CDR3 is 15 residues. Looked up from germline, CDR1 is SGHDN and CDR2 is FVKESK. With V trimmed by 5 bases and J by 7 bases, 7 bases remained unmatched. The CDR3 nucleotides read TGTGCCAGCAGCAGGACAGGGACGGGGAATTCACCCCTCCACTTT. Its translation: CASSRTGTGNSPLHF.

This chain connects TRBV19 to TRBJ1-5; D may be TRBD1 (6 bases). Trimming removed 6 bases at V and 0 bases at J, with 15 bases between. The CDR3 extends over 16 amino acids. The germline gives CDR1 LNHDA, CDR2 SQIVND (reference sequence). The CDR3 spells CASSLYYRDSNQPQHF. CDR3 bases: TGTGCCAGTAGCCTATATTACAGGGATAGCAATCAGCCCCAGCATTTT.

The DNA for the CDR3 is TGTGCCAGTCGAGACCCTAGCACTCAAGGGAGAGAGACCCAGTACTTC. This codes for CASRDPSTQGRETQYF. The J gene is TRBJ2-5, the V gene TRBV19; tentative D call: TRBD2 (5 bases). The CDR3 has 16 amino acids. Trimming left V 8 bases short and J 4 bases short, with 23 bases between. The germline V gene has CDR1 LNHDA and CDR2 SQIVND (reference sequence).

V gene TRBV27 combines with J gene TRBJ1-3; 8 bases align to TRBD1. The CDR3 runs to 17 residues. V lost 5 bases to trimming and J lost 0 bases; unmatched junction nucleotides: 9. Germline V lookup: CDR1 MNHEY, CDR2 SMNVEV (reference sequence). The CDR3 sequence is CASSRTGTYLSGNTIYF. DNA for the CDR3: TGTGCCAGCAGTAGGACAGGGACCTACCTCTCTGGAAACACCATATATTTT.

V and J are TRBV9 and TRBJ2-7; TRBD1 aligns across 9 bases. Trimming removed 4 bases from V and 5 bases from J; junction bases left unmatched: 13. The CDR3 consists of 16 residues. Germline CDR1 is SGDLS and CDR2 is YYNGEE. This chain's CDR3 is CASSTSWGDRAHEQYF. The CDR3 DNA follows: TGTGCCAGCAGCACGAGCTGGGGGGACAGGGCTCACGAGCAGTACTTC.

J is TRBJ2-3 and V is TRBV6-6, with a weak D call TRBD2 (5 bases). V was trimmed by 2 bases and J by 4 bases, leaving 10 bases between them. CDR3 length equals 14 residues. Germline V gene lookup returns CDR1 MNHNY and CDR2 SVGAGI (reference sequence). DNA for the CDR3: TGTGCCAGCAGTTACGGACTGGAACCAGATACGCAGTATTTT. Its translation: CASSYGLEPDTQYF.

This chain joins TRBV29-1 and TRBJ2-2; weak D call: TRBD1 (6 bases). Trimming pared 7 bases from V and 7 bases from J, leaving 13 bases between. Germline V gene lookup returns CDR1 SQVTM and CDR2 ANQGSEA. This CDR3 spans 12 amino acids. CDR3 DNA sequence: TGCAGCGGACGCCAGGGGTACGGGGAGCTGTTTTTT. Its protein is CSGRQGYGELFF.

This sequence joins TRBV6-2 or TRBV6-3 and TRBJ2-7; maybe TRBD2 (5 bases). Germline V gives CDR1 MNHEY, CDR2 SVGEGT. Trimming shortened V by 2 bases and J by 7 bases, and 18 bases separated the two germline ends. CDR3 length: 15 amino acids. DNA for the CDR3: TGTGCCAGCAGTTACATAGGGCTCATAACGGGGGAGCAGTACTTC. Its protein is CASSYIGLITGEQYF.